Below, 9 T cell receptor beta chains from the same sample are listed, as sequenced in a study of blood T cell repertoires in COVID-19. Some clones are missing from TCRdb's copy, which holds only in-frame ones; the method was immunoSEQ multiplex PCR. The top ten hold about 2% of the sample, which has 310,000 or so clones, just over 90% seen once. The specimen was peripheral blood. These receptors were obtained from a woman younger than 45 with COVID-19, enrolled during active disease.

The chain employs TRBV6-5 and TRBJ2-5; 8 bases agree with TRBD2. CDR1 and CDR2 (germline): MNHEY, SVGAGI. The CDR3 has 15 amino acids. V shed 5 bases, J shed 5 bases, and the junction held 10 bases outside the gene matches. CDR3 nucleotides: TGTGCCAGCAGTCAAACGGGGGGGAGATACGAGACCCAGTACTTC. Residues: CASSQTGGRYETQYF.

The chain carries TRBV5-1 and TRBJ1-3; D is possibly TRBD1 (6 bases). The V end was cut by 4 bases, the J end by 1 base, with 9 bases between. The length of the CDR3 is 14 residues. CDR1 is SGHRS, CDR2 YFSETQ, per germline. The CDR3 spells CASSEGGSGNTIYF. In DNA, the CDR3 is TGCGCCAGCAGCGAAGGGGGTTCTGGAAACACCATATATTTT.

V gene TRBV9 combines with J gene TRBJ2-7; 7 bases align to TRBD2. Unmatched junction bases numbered 11, after V lost 4 bases and J lost 4 bases. Germline assignment: CDR1 SGDLS and CDR2 YYNGEE. The length of the CDR3 is 15 residues. Here the CDR3 DNA reads TGTGCCAGCAGCCCCCCAGCTAGCGGATTGTACGAGCAGTACTTC. This translates into CASSPPASGLYEQYF.

The CDR3, as DNA: TGCGCCAGCAGCCAAGATGGTATTGCGGGAGGGCCATGGGAGACCCAGTACTTC. Translated, it gives CASSQDGIAGGPWETQYF. The rearrangement uses TRBV4-1 and TRBJ2-5, with 9 nucleotides matching TRBD2. The CDR3 runs to 18 residues. From germline, CDR1 is MGHRA and CDR2 YSYEKL. J lost 5 bases, V lost 0 bases, and 13 bases had no gene match.

The genes are TRBV11-2 and TRBJ2-2; 9 nucleotides match TRBD2. The CDR3 is 16 amino acids. Trimming cost V 2 bases and J 6 bases; bases outside gene matches: 7. The germline V gene has CDR1 SGHAT and CDR2 FQNNGV. The CDR3 DNA reads TGTGCCAGCAGCTTATTTAGCGGGAGTGAATCCGGGGAGCTGTTTTTT. Translated: CASSLFSGSESGELFF.

The chain has TRBV5-8 and TRBJ1-4; possibly TRBD1 for D (5 bases). Germline V gene data show CDR1 as SGHTS and CDR2 as YDEGEE. The CDR3 loop spans 15 amino acids. The ends were cut back, 4 bases at V and 3 bases at J, with 13 bases in the middle. CDR3 sequence: CASSGGTAPNEKLFF. The CDR3 DNA follows: TGTGCCAGCAGCGGGGGGACTGCTCCTAATGAAAAACTGTTTTTT.

The genes are TRBV9 and TRBJ2-3; D is uncertain. CDR1 and CDR2 (germline): SGDLS, YYNGEE. CDR3 length: 14 residues. The germline V and J ends were trimmed by 2 bases and 0 bases, with 7 bases remaining between them. The CDR3 region is CASSVGGSTDTQYF. The DNA for the CDR3 is TGTGCCAGCAGCGTCGGCGGAAGCACAGATACGCAGTATTTT.

In DNA form, the CDR3 reads TGCGCCAGCAGGGGGACTAGCGGGGGTTACAATGAGCAGTTCTTC. Residues: CASRGTSGGYNEQFF. The rearrangement joins TRBV10-2 to TRBJ2-1, with 14 bases matching TRBD2. V lost 6 bases, J lost 4 bases, and 2 bases stayed unmatched. Germline V gene sequence: CDR1 WSHSY, CDR2 SAAADI. The CDR3 length is 15 residues.

This clone appeared once. This chain connects TRBV5-5 to TRBJ2-1, with D possibly TRBD1 on 5 matching bases. Germline V gene lookup returns CDR1 SGHKS and CDR2 YYEKEE (reference sequence). Trimming removed 1 base from V and 8 bases from J, with 7 bases in between. CDR3 length: 12 residues. CDR3 in amino acids: CASSLRGHEQFF. The DNA of the CDR3 is TGTGCCAGCAGCTTGAGGGGCCATGAGCAGTTCTTC.